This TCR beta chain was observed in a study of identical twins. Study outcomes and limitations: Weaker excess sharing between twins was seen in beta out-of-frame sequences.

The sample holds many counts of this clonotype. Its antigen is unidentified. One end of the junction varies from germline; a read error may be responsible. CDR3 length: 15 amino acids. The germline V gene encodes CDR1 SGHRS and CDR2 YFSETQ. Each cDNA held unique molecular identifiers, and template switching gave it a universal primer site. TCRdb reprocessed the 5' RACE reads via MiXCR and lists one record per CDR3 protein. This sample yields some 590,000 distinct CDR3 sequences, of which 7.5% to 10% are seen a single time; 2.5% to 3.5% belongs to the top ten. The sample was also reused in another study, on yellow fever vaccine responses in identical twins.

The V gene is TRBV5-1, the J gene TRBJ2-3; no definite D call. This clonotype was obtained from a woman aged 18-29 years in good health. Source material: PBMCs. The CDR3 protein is CASSDTTSRTDTQCF. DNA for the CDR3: TGCGCCAGCAGCGACACTACTTCTCGCACAGATACGCAGTGTTTT.